This is a list of T cell receptor beta chains from one sample in a study of T cell repertoires in cytomegalovirus infection. For these TCRs, the target antigens are not known. TCRdb analysed the reads with MiXCR anew, one entry per CDR3 protein. The table shows some 800,000 distinct CDR3 sequences, with about 33% occurring only once. The source was cultured CD8+ T cells from PBMCs, collected from culture after CMV antigen stimulation. The receptors come from a human donor in good health (CMV status not recorded). Some clones in this sample may be carry-over from other donors' samples. Each CDR3 is given with its conserved first and last residue. The order of the fields is J gene, D gene, clone size, V gene, CDR3 protein, CDR3 DNA. D genes are given only for firm matches. Clone size is stated in some rows and not others, as once, few, many or a class when expanded.

TRBJ1-1	.	few	TRBV7-6	CATRKVMNTEAFF	TGTGCCACCCGTAAGGTGATGAACACTGAAGCTTTCTTT
TRBJ2-1	.	.	TRBV20-1	CSGGPPYNEQFF	TGCAGCGGGGGGCCCCCCTACAATGAGCAGTTCTTC
TRBJ2-3	.	.	TRBV6-6	CANFLGAPDTQYF	TGTGCCAACTTTTTGGGGGCGCCAGATACGCAGTATTTT
TRBJ2-4	TRBD1	.	TRBV11-3	CASGTPGQGIAKNIQYF	TGTGCCAGCGGAACCCCGGGACAGGGGATAGCCAAAAACATTCAGTACTTC
TRBJ2-3	.	.	TRBV7-3	CASSPVIRTVTSTDTQYF	TGTGCCAGCAGCCCAGTAATAAGGACTGTAACTAGCACAGATACGCAGTATTTT
TRBJ2-7	.	.	TRBV11-2	CASSFYSGSYEQYF	TGTGCCAGCAGCTTTTACAGCGGTAGTTACGAGCAGTACTTC
TRBJ2-1	TRBD1	.	TRBV7-6	CASSSRQGAHFEQFF	TGTGCCAGCAGCTCCCGACAGGGGGCGCATTTTGAGCAGTTCTTC
TRBJ1-2	TRBD1	.	TRBV27	CASRWTGDGYGYTF	TGTGCCAGCAGGTGGACAGGGGATGGCTATGGCTACACCTTC
TRBJ2-1	.	few	TRBV7-2	CASSDSSYEPQFF	TGTGCCAGCAGCGACTCTAGCTATGAGCCACAGTTCTTC
TRBJ1-6	TRBD1	.	TRBV7-4	CVSSLAQGAASVLHF	TGTGTCAGCAGCTTAGCGCAGGGGGCTGCTTCGGTCCTCCACTTT
TRBJ1-2	.	.	TRBV4-1	CASSQEAADYGYTF	TGCGCCAGCAGCCAAGAGGCCGCTGACTATGGCTACACCTTC
TRBJ2-5	.	.	TRBV7-2	CASSFPFETQYF	TGTGCCAGCAGCTTTCCCTTTGAGACCCAGTACTTC
TRBJ2-5	.	.	TRBV3-1	CASSQDAVWETQYF	TGTGCCAGCAGCCAAGATGCTGTATGGGAGACCCAGTACTTC
TRBJ2-5	TRBD2	.	TRBV4-1	CASSQATAKTSGGSRYQETQYF	TGCGCCAGCAGCCAAGCCACGGCAAAGACTAGCGGGGGCAGTCGGTACCAAGAGACCCAGTACTTC
TRBJ2-5	.	once	TRBV12-3/TRBV12-4	CASSLTPPTTAVGQETQYF	TGTGCCAGCAGTCTCACTCCCCCGACAACGGCAGTGGGACAAGAGACCCAGTACTTC
TRBJ1-1	TRBD1	many	TRBV7-8	CASSHDRDRVYADAFF	TGTGCCAGCAGCCATGACAGGGACCGTGTGTACGCGGACGCTTTCTTT
TRBJ2-1	TRBD2	.	TRBV4-3	CASSPSGGGLNEQFF	TGCGCCAGCAGCCCCTCGGGGGGGGGGTTGAATGAGCAGTTCTTC
TRBJ1-2	TRBD1	.	TRBV7-9	CASSLVPTGYGYTF	TGTGCCAGCAGCTTGGTCCCGACAGGGTATGGCTACACCTTC
TRBJ2-7	.	.	TRBV12-3/TRBV12-4	CASSWDPLEQYF	TGTGCCAGCAGCTGGGACCCTTTGGAGCAGTACTTC
TRBJ1-2	TRBD1	.	TRBV6-5	CASSYFPPGTGNGYTF	TGTGCCAGCAGTTACTTCCCGCCCGGGACAGGGAATGGCTACACCTTC
TRBJ1-1	TRBD1	once	TRBV4-1	CASSQPIRTGEYTEAFF	TGCGCCAGCAGCCAACCTATCCGGACAGGGGAATACACTGAAGCTTTCTTT
TRBJ2-1	TRBD2	many	TRBV7-6	CASSLGGGGAVSEQFF	TGTGCCAGCAGCTTAGGGGGCGGGGGGGCCGTCAGTGAGCAGTTCTTC
TRBJ2-5	.	.	TRBV7-6	CASSSTSWGQETQYF	TGTGCCAGCAGCTCGACTTCATGGGGGCAAGAGACCCAGTACTTC
TRBJ1-1	TRBD1	.	TRBV27	CASTGQGKDFF	TGTGCCAGCACCGGACAGGGGAAGGATTTTTTT
TRBJ1-1	.	.	TRBV7-6	CASSLGAGTPEAFF	TGTGCCAGCAGCTTAGGTGCAGGGACCCCTGAAGCTTTCTTT
TRBJ2-3	TRBD2	.	TRBV12-3/TRBV12-4	CASSSPRTSGGGTDTQYF	TGTGCCAGCAGTTCCCCCCGGACTAGCGGGGGGGGTACAGATACGCAGTATTTT
TRBJ2-1	TRBD1	.	TRBV29-1	CSVEWWTGVNNEQFF	TGCAGCGTTGAATGGTGGACAGGGGTTAACAATGAGCAGTTCTTC
TRBJ2-7	.	many	TRBV7-8	CASSLDGAYSYEQYF	TGTGCCAGCAGCTTAGATGGAGCCTACTCCTACGAGCAGTACTTC